A single T cell receptor (beta chain) is shown here with its context. The antigen is unknown. Per germline, CDR1 MNHEY and CDR2 SVGAGI. The CDR3 is made up of 13 amino acids. One entry per CDR3 protein, without DNA, is what TCRdb gives after re-calling the 5' RACE reads. Its table records fewer than 400,000 distinct CDR3 sequences. This entry comes from a study of T cells expressing NK-cell markers. On the study more broadly: Just one sequenced donor of eight was HCMV-seronegative, while seven were seropositive. Findings and caveats of the study: Once again these clonotypes came out on top in the CD3+CD56-NKG2C+ fraction of several donors.

Sequencing used blood T cells: a sorted CD56 or NKG2C T cell subset, CD4+ or CD8+ T cells, or bulk PBMC T cells (not recorded which). This receptor was taken from a woman between 45 and 60 years old in good health. The chain uses TRBV6-5 and TRBJ2-4. CDR3 region: CATRRLAENIQYF.